The 25 T cell receptor beta chains given below trace back to one sample, sequenced in a study of T cells after yellow fever vaccination (dated by TCRdb to the late 2010s). The treatment or condition label, as the study defines it: live attenuated yellow fever vaccine strain. Library preparation was by 5' RACE. The data were produced on an Illumina NovaSeq 6000. TCRdb reprocessing: public reads trimmed at Q25 with fastp, clones called with MiXCR, in-frame beta chains kept. Entries that share a CDR3 protein sequence are merged under the most common genes and DNA. A total of about 130,000 distinct CDR3 sequences appear in this sample, about 8.2% of them only once. The ten largest clones add up to almost 40% of the sample. The material sequenced was CD8+ T cells sorted from PBMCs, taken on the day of the yellow fever booster vaccination. The origin of the receptors is a man younger than 35 who received the YFV17D yellow fever vaccine.

The sample holds many counts of this clonotype. The CDR3 here is CASSQDNGSGNTIYF. For the CDR3, the DNA is TGCGCCAGCAGCCAAGATAATGGGTCTGGAAACACCATATATTTT. V usage is TRBV4-1 and J usage is TRBJ1-3, with D uncertain. CDR3 length: 15 residues. CDR1 and CDR2 (germline): MGHRA, YSYEKL. Trimming stripped 0 bases from V and 1 base from J, with 7 bases between.

The chain combines TRBV7-8 with TRBJ2-1; 8 bases match TRBD1. Trimming took 1 base from V and 3 from J; bases not matched to a gene: 2. CDR3 size: 15 residues. In germline, CDR1 is SGHVS, CDR2 FQNEAQ. The CDR3 region is CASSLVGTGYNEQFF. DNA of the CDR3: TGTGCCAGCAGCTTAGTAGGGACAGGCTACAATGAGCAGTTCTTC.

The rearrangement links TRBV24-1 to TRBJ1-5; D is unresolved. Trimming shortened V by 4 bases and J by 4 bases, and 10 bases separated the two germline ends. The germline CDR1 and CDR2 sequences are KGHDR and SFDVKD. The CDR3 loop spans 14 amino acids. CDR3 sequence reads: CATSDTQSNQPQHF. Written as DNA, the CDR3 is TGTGCCACCAGTGACACCCAGAGTAATCAGCCCCAGCATTTT.

V usage is TRBV4-1 and J usage is TRBJ1-5; TRBD1 is a possible D gene (5 bases). V was pared by 4 bases and J by 2 bases, with 12 bases between. Germline-derived CDR1 and CDR2 are MGHRA and YSYEKL. This CDR3 has 15 residues. The CDR3 nucleotides are TGCGCCAGCAGCCTTGCCGGGACGGGCAATCAGCCCCAGCATTTT. This codes for CASSLAGTGNQPQHF.

The chain couples TRBV6-2 or TRBV6-3 to TRBJ2-1, with 7 bases aligning to TRBD1. Germline V CDR1 and CDR2: MNHEY, SVGEGT. After removal of 7 bases from V and 7 bases from J, the junction contained 19 bases not matched to a gene. The CDR3 runs to 17 residues. The CDR3 protein is CASTTFIRAGGANEQFF. The CDR3 DNA is TGTGCCAGCACGACCTTCATCCGGGCAGGGGGAGCGAATGAGCAGTTCTTC.

The genes are TRBV6-5 and TRBJ1-2; possibly TRBD1 for D (5 bases). The CDR3 is made up of 16 amino acids. Germline V gene lookup returns CDR1 MNHEY and CDR2 SVGAGI. Trimming shortened V by 2 bases and J by 3 bases, and 16 bases separated the two germline ends. The CDR3 DNA is TGTGCCAGCAGTTACCTTCCGGGACGGTGGGACTATGGCTACACCTTC. It is translated as CASSYLPGRWDYGYTF.

This clonotype was seen a few times. The rearrangement uses TRBV19 and TRBJ1-5; D may be TRBD1 (5 bases). CDR3 length equals 15 residues. Germline assignment: CDR1 LNHDA and CDR2 SQIVND (reference sequence). Trimming stripped 4 bases from V and 6 bases from J, with 16 bases between. DNA of the CDR3: TGTGCCAGTAGTAAACAGGCCCTAGCAACTCAGCCCCAGCATTTT. Translated: CASSKQALATQPQHF.

In its sample, this clonotype was seen many times. The genes are TRBV15 and TRBJ2-4; D uncertain. The CDR3 is 13 amino acids. Germline lookup yields CDR1 LNHNV and CDR2 YYDKDF (reference sequence). V lost 3 bases to trimming and J lost 0 bases, with 3 bases between them. DNA for the CDR3: TGTGCCACCAGCAGGCCAGCCAAAAACATTCAGTACTTC. It specifies CATSRPAKNIQYF. Supplemented by reference TRBV15 and TRBJ2-4, the full variable domain reads DAMVIQNPRYQVTQFGKPVTLSCSQTLNHNVMYWYQQKSSQAPKLLFHYYDKDFNNEADTPDNFQSRRPNTSFCFLDIRSPGLGDTAMYLCATSRPAKNIQYFGAGTRLSVL.

V is TRBV4-1 and J is TRBJ2-7; D perhaps matches TRBD2 (6 bases). The CDR3 runs 14 residues. The germline V gene encodes CDR1 MGHRA and CDR2 YSYEKL. Trimming took off 4 bases at V and 5 bases at J, with 15 bases between the two ends. Here the CDR3 reads CASSRGPRGDEQYF. Written as DNA, the CDR3 is TGCGCCAGCAGCCGCGGGCCGCGCGGGGACGAGCAGTACTTC.

The chain links TRBV29-1 to TRBJ1-1; D gene ambiguous. Trimming shortened V by 7 bases and J by 0 bases, and 6 bases separated the two germline ends. Germline V lookup: CDR1 SQVTM, CDR2 ANQGSEA. The CDR3 sequence is 11 residues long. This chain's CDR3 is CSAEMNTEAFF. CDR3 DNA: TGCAGCGCGGAGATGAACACTGAAGCTTTCTTT.

This clonotype was recorded a few times. The DNA for the CDR3 is TGTGCCAGCAGTTTAATCAGGGGAGCTCATGAGCAGTACTTC. Translating it yields CASSLIRGAHEQYF. The rearrangement joins TRBV27 to TRBJ2-7; possibly TRBD1 for D (6 bases). CDR3 length: 14 residues. The germline V gene has CDR1 MNHEY and CDR2 SMNVEV (reference sequence). V was cut by 2 bases and J by 7 bases, with 15 bases left in between.

The chain uses TRBV3-1 and TRBJ2-1; D possibly corresponds to TRBD2 (6 bases). Germline CDR1 and CDR2: LGHDT and YNNKEL (reference sequence). The CDR3 is made up of 16 amino acids. V lost 0 bases to trimming and J lost 8 bases, with 17 bases between them. This CDR3 reads CASSQDIGGMIDEQFF. CDR3 nucleotide sequence: TGTGCCAGCAGCCAAGATATCGGGGGAATGATTGATGAGCAGTTCTTC.

As concerns this clonotype: The junction departs from germline at one end; a sequencing error may be responsible. The V gene is TRBV18, the J gene TRBJ2-7, with 7 positions matching TRBD2. This CDR3 contains 16 residues. Germline assignment: CDR1 KGHSH and CDR2 LQKENI. Here the CDR3 reads CASSPPGTTYSSEQYF. CDR3 DNA sequence: TGTGCCAGCTCACCCCCCGGGACTACCTACTCCTCCGAGCAGTACTTC.

J is TRBJ2-1 and V is TRBV4-3, with D hard to call. With 0 bases removed from V and 9 bases from J, the gap between germline ends came to 6 bases. The CDR3 is 12 residues long. The germline gives CDR1 LGHNA, CDR2 YSLEER. Here the CDR3 reads CASSQDTFEQFF. In nucleotides, the CDR3 is TGCGCCAGCAGCCAAGATACGTTTGAGCAGTTCTTC.

The chain links TRBV7-9 to TRBJ1-1; D call uncertain. Between the trimmed V and J ends, which lost 5 bases and 5 bases, there was a span of 6 bases. Germline lookup yields CDR1 SEHNR and CDR2 FQNEAQ (reference sequence). The CDR3 contains 11 residues. The CDR3 region is CASSDQTEAFF. DNA of the CDR3: TGTGCCAGCAGCGACCAGACTGAAGCTTTCTTT.

This clonotype came up many times. V and J are TRBV6-4 and TRBJ2-3; the D call may be TRBD1 or TRBD2 (5 bases each). The CDR3 length is 15 residues. V lost 3 bases and J 0 bases, leaving 10 bases between the germline ends. CDR1 is MRHNA and CDR2 is SNTAGT in the germline V gene. CDR3 DNA: TGTGCCAGCAGTGAAGGGGAGACTAGCACAGATACGCAGTATTTT. It encodes CASSEGETSTDTQYF.

This clonotype appeared many times. The V and J genes are TRBV12-3 or TRBV12-4 and TRBJ2-7; 8 bases map to TRBD2. With V trimmed by 6 bases and J by 0 bases, 4 bases remained unmatched. This CDR3 is built from 14 residues. DNA for the CDR3: TGTGCCAGCAGCCTTACTAGCGGCTCCTACGAGCAGTACTTC. This encodes CASSLTSGSYEQYF.

The genes are TRBV4-3 and TRBJ1-4; 9 bases align to TRBD1. V shed 0 bases and J 8 bases; nucleotides not matched to a gene: 4. Germline-derived CDR1 and CDR2 are LGHNA and YSLEER. The CDR3 totals 15 residues. The DNA for the CDR3 is TGCGCCAGCAGCCAAGATGGGACAGGGTACGAAAAACTGTTTTTT. Amino acid sequence: CASSQDGTGYEKLFF.

Ten or more counts support this clonotype. This chain connects TRBV5-1 to TRBJ2-1; 15 positions match TRBD2. CDR1 is SGHRS, CDR2 YFSETQ, per germline. Unmatched junction bases numbered 11, after V lost 5 bases and J lost 2 bases. This CDR3 spans 19 amino acids. CDR3 sequence reads: CASRSGLAGGHSPYNEQFF. The CDR3 DNA follows: TGCGCCAGCAGATCTGGACTAGCGGGGGGGCACAGCCCCTACAATGAGCAGTTCTTC.

This clonotype has just a few counts. This chain links TRBV20-1 with TRBJ1-1, with a tentative D call TRBD1 (5 bases). CDR1 and CDR2 from the germline V gene are DFQATT and SNEGSKA (reference sequence). The germline V and J ends were trimmed by 3 bases and 0 bases, with 11 bases remaining between them. The CDR3 runs 14 residues. Written as DNA, the CDR3 is TGCAGTGCTAGGAGGGACCGGATGAACACTGAAGCTTTCTTT. Translation gives CSARRDRMNTEAFF.

This clonotype was recorded at least ten times. The chain combines TRBV6-5 with TRBJ2-1; TRBD2 might be the D (6 bases). The CDR3 runs 15 residues. CDR1 and CDR2 (germline): MNHEY, SVGAGI. Trimming pared 7 bases from V and 5 bases from J, leaving 18 bases between. The CDR3 coding sequence is TGTGCCAGCAATCCTTTGGGGGGTGTCCACAATGAGCAGTTCTTC. Its translation: CASNPLGGVHNEQFF.

This rearrangement joins TRBV27 to TRBJ2-7; 9 bases align to TRBD1. This CDR3 contains 13 residues. V lost 6 bases and J lost 9; bases outside the gene matches: 9. Germline V gene data show CDR1 as MNHEY and CDR2 as SMNVEV (reference sequence). The DNA of the CDR3 is TGTGCCAGCAGCAACCGGGACAGGGTACCGCAGTACTTC. It yields the protein CASSNRDRVPQYF.

There are a few counts of this clonotype. This chain links TRBV7-2 with TRBJ2-3; 7 nucleotides line up with TRBD2. The CDR3 length is 14 residues. The junction had 7 bases not matched to a gene; V was cut back by 4 bases and J by 6 bases. Germline CDR1 and CDR2: SGHTA and FQGNSA. The chain's CDR3 is CASSSWRETDTQYF. The CDR3 DNA is TGTGCCAGCAGCTCCTGGCGGGAGACGGATACGCAGTATTTT.

This clonotype has more than one count but fewer than ten. The chain couples TRBV7-9 to TRBJ2-1; D unclear. V lost 4 bases, J lost 7 bases, and 11 bases lay in between. The germline CDR1 and CDR2 sequences are SEHNR and FQNEAQ (reference sequence). The CDR3 length is 13 residues. CDR3 nucleotide sequence: TGTGCCAGCAGCTATGCTCTGGTTAATGAGCAGTTCTTC. It specifies CASSYALVNEQFF.

This clonotype was observed a handful of times. The CDR3 DNA reads as TGTGCCAGCAGTCCCGGACAGTGGGGTATGAATGGCTACACCTTC. It specifies CASSPGQWGMNGYTF. This chain joins TRBV12-3 or TRBV12-4 and TRBJ1-2, with D tentatively TRBD1 (6 bases). This CDR3 contains 15 residues. Trimming took off 5 bases at V and 6 bases at J, with 19 bases between the two ends.